Described below is a single T cell receptor (beta chain) sequence and its context. Its cognate antigen is unknown. CDR1 and CDR2 (germline): SGDLS, YYNGEE. CDR3 length: 15 residues. With 0 bases removed from V and 0 bases from J, the gap between germline ends came to 10 bases. The source of the sample is a study of beta chain features in type 1 diabetes. In the study overall: Across the samples, 107,917,701 sorted cells were examined in total. Findings of the study overall: PCR might show a preference for shorter templates, equally across patients and controls. HLA influence on TCRB rearrangement stayed unresolved here. Moderate yet significant TCRB CDR3 shortening was seen in Type 1 diabetes patients in all four CD4+ subsets.

Cell sorting via CD45RO/CCR7/CD25/CD127/CD95/CD27 was performed to obtain CD4+ naive, central memory, regulatory and stem cell-like memory cells. Reverse transcribing all isolated RNA meant expressed TCRB transcripts were sequenced. Libraries were prepared by immunoSEQ multiplex PCR; TCRdb keeps only in-frame clonotypes and omits some of them. This table holds 250,000 to 300,000 clones, 14% found once. The chain joins TRBV9 to TRBJ2-7; D gene ambiguous. The clonotype originates from a man aged 25-45 years with type 1 diabetes. The specimen was naive CD4+ T cells from blood. CDR3 DNA: TGTGCCAGCAGCGTAGATTCCGTTAACTCCTACGAGCAGTACTTC. This sequence encodes CASSVDSVNSYEQYF.